This T cell receptor (beta chain) was captured in a study of blood T cell repertoires in COVID-19. Authors' data handling: Researchers report that nucleated cell counts were estimated from reference gene primer amplification. Using immunoSEQ multiplex PCR, the repertoire was profiled, and TCRdb retains in-frame clones only, with some absent. V, J and clone size were drawn from that table, and D and trimming were deduced from the DNA. The sample carries 250,000 or so clones, 90% recorded once. With 3 bases removed from V and 5 bases from J, the gap between germline ends came to 8 bases. CDR1 is SQVTM, CDR2 ANQGSEA, per germline. CDR3 size: 12 residues.

The origin of this receptor is a woman in her 30s with acute COVID-19. The source material was PBMCs or T cells enriched from blood (not recorded which). This chain joins TRBV29-1 and TRBJ2-1; D call uncertain. DNA of the CDR3: TGCAGCGTTGATTCAGTTAACAATGAGCAGTTCTTC. Protein product: CSVDSVNNEQFF.